This T cell receptor (beta chain) was observed in a study of low-dose radiotherapy and immunotherapy resistance in tumors. Germline V gene sequence: CDR1 SNHLY, CDR2 FYNNEI. There are 15 residues in the CDR3. V lost 7 bases and J lost 5; bases outside the gene matches: 10. With TRAV- and TRBV-specific primers, first-strand cDNA was made, covering the alpha and beta chains. TCR amplification used 20 PCR cycles, a constant-region primer and a V-primer adapter. MiXCR, run by TCRdb on the reads, gives a single entry per CDR3 protein. The sample has about 11,000 distinct CDR3 sequences, approximately 55% seen once. This clonotype is judged medium-sized (0.01 to 0.1%).

The TCR was taken from a human donor with advanced metastatic prostate, ovarian, gallbladder or colorectal cancer (not recorded which). This table probably holds off-target reads from a library built for another chain. The rearrangement uses TRBV2 and TRBJ2-7, with TRBD1 matching over 11 bases. The CDR3 protein is CASTPPPDRGHEQYF. CDR3 DNA sequence: TGTGCCAGCACCCCGCCGCCGGACAGGGGGCACGAGCAGTACTTC.